Each of the 8 T cell receptor beta chains below was sequenced from the same sample in a study of regulatory T cells in long-lasting Graves disease. Libraries of TCR beta came from iRepertoire HTBI primers plus Arm-PCR of CDR3 regions. TCRdb independently ran MiXCR on the multiplex PCR reads; one entry per CDR3 protein. The data show 350,000 to 500,000 distinct CDR3 sequences, approximately 16% seen once. Specified time point: newly diagnosed GD, antithyroid drugs for less than 3 months. Generation of the TCR library employed RNA extracted from PBMCs. These data are also associated with another study on T cells in Graves' hyperthyroidism and ophthalmopathy.

Sample: peripheral blood mononuclear cells (PBMCs), taken at new diagnosis, from a patient treated with antithyroid drugs. Receptor source: a woman aged 18-30 years with Graves disease.

The chain has TRBV12-3 or TRBV12-4 and TRBJ2-1; D gene uncertain. V shed 3 bases and J shed 7 bases, with 13 bases lying between them. This CDR3 is 14 amino acids long. The CDR3 is CASSFGYGANEQFF. In DNA, the CDR3 is TGTGCCAGCAGTTTCGGTTATGGCGCTAATGAGCAGTTCTTC.

The table lists this clonotype with many counts. The genes are TRBV28 and TRBJ2-2; TRBD1 or TRBD2 may be the D gene (6 bases each). The germline CDR1 and CDR2 sequences are MDHEN and SYDVKM. V lost 7 bases, J lost 3 bases, and 15 bases lay in between. The CDR3 is made up of 15 amino acids. This chain's CDR3 is CASTRGQGDTGELFF. The DNA of the CDR3 is TGTGCCAGCACCCGGGGGCAGGGAGACACCGGGGAGCTGTTTTTT.

This clonotype was found once. V gene TRBV9 combines with J gene TRBJ2-5, with TRBD2 matching over 10 bases. The J call may be faulty, since TRBJ2-1 better matches the DNA end. The CDR3 consists of 20 residues. Germline V CDR1 and CDR2: SGDLS, YYNGEE. CDR3 amino acids: CASSVDVGLAAFESYNEQFF. As DNA, the CDR3 is TGTGCCAGCAGCGTAGACGTCGGACTAGCGGCCTTCGAATCCTACAATGAGCAGTTCTTC.

Points on this clonotype: Being one base from a much bigger clone, this may be a read error. The V and J genes are TRBV7-2 and TRBJ2-3; D may be TRBD2 (6 bases). CDR1 SGHTA and CDR2 FQGNSA come from the germline V gene. There are 17 residues in the CDR3. The CDR3 nucleotides read TGTGCCAGCAGCTTATGGCGGGAAGCAACTAGCACAGGTACGCAGTATTTT. It translates to CASSLWREATSTGTQYF.

The J gene is TRBJ2-5, the V gene TRBV4-1; D perhaps matches TRBD2 (5 bases). CDR1 is MGHRA and CDR2 is YSYEKL in the germline V gene. V was pared by 1 base and J by 4 bases, with 10 bases between. The CDR3 is 14 amino acids. The CDR3 DNA sequence: TGCGCCAGCAGCCAAGGGCCGAGGGCAGAGACCCAGTACTTC. This gives the protein CASSQGPRAETQYF.

This clonotype was picked up many times. This chain connects TRBV6-5 to TRBJ1-5; D gene unclear. Germline V gene sequence: CDR1 MNHEY, CDR2 SVGAGI. Deletions cut 3 bases from V and 0 bases from J, with 3 bases between. The CDR3 covers 13 residues. The CDR3 reads CASSYSSNQPQHF. DNA for the CDR3: TGTGCCAGCAGTTATTCTAGCAATCAGCCCCAGCATTTT.

In its sample, this clonotype was seen many times. This rearrangement joins TRBV29-1 to TRBJ1-2; TRBD1 aligns across 9 bases. V lost 6 bases, J lost 4 bases, and 6 bases stayed unmatched. In germline, CDR1 is SQVTM, CDR2 ANQGSEA. The CDR3 covers 13 residues. The CDR3 DNA reads as TGCAGCGTGGGTACAGGGGGCGGCTATGGCTACACCTTC. Residues: CSVGTGGGYGYTF.

The V gene is TRBV19, the J gene TRBJ2-1; 7 positions match TRBD1. The CDR3 length is 16 residues. Per the germline V gene, CDR1 is LNHDA and CDR2 is SQIVND (reference sequence). V lost 6 bases to trimming and J lost 4 bases; unmatched junction nucleotides: 12. CDR3 in DNA: TGTGCCAGTAGCCAAATCCGGACAGGAACATACAATGAGCAGTTCTTC. Encoded protein: CASSQIRTGTYNEQFF.